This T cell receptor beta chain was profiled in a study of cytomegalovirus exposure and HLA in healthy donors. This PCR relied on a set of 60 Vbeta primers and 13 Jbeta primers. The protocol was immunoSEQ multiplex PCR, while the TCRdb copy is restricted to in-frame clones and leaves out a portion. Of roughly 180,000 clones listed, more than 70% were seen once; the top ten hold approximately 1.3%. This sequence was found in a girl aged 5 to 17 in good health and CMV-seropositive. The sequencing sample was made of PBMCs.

CDR3: CASSGSYHNEQFF. The CDR3, as DNA: TGTGCCAGCAGCGGGAGTTACCACAATGAGCAGTTCTTC. This chain links TRBV9 with TRBJ2-1; unclear D gene. The germline CDR1 and CDR2 sequences are SGDLS and YYNGEE. This CDR3 spans 13 amino acids. V gave up 3 bases and J gave up 5 bases, with 9 bases separating them.